This note documents a single T cell receptor (beta chain) sequence. Its specific antigen is unknown. Per-base qualities were not stored, and no clone one base away is much larger. Trimming takes 4 bases off V and 5 bases off J; junction bases not matched to a gene: 14. The germline V gene gives CDR1 as SGHRS and CDR2 as YFSETQ. The CDR3 has 17 amino acids, counting the end cysteine and phenylalanine. Only the CDR3 DNA stays, 51 bases, in frame from base 1. Each collaborating institution followed its own protocols to collect whole blood in K2EDTA tubes. Collaborator samples were shipped for TCRbeta analysis as frozen whole blood, isolated PBMCs, or DNA extracted from either sample type. The immunoSEQ Assay, a bias-controlled multiplex PCR, was used to amplify TCRbeta CDR3 regions from genomic DNA. Under the source paper's analysis protocol: Nucleated cell counts per sample were estimated from amplification of reference gene primers within the assay. Sequence reads were collapsed and filtered to measure the absolute abundance of every unique TCRbeta CDR3 rearrangement. For each sample, productive Simpson clonality was calculated by taking the square root of Simpson's diversity index across productive rearrangements. As stored in TCRdb, this immuneACCESS dataset retains in-frame rearrangements with V and J assigned. A fraction of the clones does not appear; measured against another copy, unresolved V genes explain less than half of the discrepancy, and the remainder lacks a known reason. V and J calls and clone size are given by that table; D and trimming were obtained from the DNA. The sample table contains about 48,000 clones; only one count was recorded for approximately 89% of them. The ten most abundant clones make up around 30% of the sample.

The data belong to a study of blood T cell repertoires in COVID-19 (dated by TCRdb to the early 2020s). As for the study more broadly: The collaborator samples originated in the United States, Italy and Spain and spanned the acute and convalescent phases of COVID-19. The material from the prospective study consisted of cDNA or gDNA derived from T cells, B-cell-depleted T cells, or PBMCs. The repertoires were released in a freely available public database meant as a resource for research on the immune response to SARS-CoV-2. Nearly every sample came with metadata listing a de-identified subject ID, COVID-19 status, age in years and sex. Samples came from the ongoing ImmuneRACE study (first 160 participants) plus 1,254 subjects from 6 global collaborators. Subjects who had been exposed to COVID-19, were actively infected with it, or had recovered from it provided the deeply sampled blood TCRbeta repertoires that made up the dataset. HLA class I and class II types, where available, came from metadata supplied by the sample provider rather than from assay-based typing. The investigation overall reported the following: Clinical and demographic metadata were provided uncurated, with the amount varying by source and participant.

Sequences were obtained from peripheral blood. The receptor was isolated from a woman over 75 with acute or convalescent COVID-19. The rearrangement combines TRBV5-1 with TRBJ2-2, with 7 bases matching TRBD2. In nucleotide form, the sequence is TGCGCCAGCAGCATCACCCCCGGTGGGGGGGGAACCGGGGAGCTGTTTTTT. The translation is CASSITPGGGGTGELFF.